Following are 11 T cell receptor beta chains from one sample sequenced in a study of shared clonotypes between healthy human individuals. Profiling relied on immunoSEQ multiplex PCR, and the TCRdb table lists in-frame clones only, not all of them. The sample carries around 2,000,000 clones, 95% recorded once. Sequencing used naive CD4+ T cells sorted from blood. The subset denotes: CD45RA+ positively selected. The receptors here all came from a man aged 18 to 29 in good health.

This chain joins TRBV7-8 and TRBJ2-7; 8 positions agree with TRBD2. The ends lost 0 bases at V and 3 bases at J; junction bases unmatched: 10. CDR1 is SGHVS and CDR2 is FQNEAQ in the germline V gene. The CDR3 has 17 residues. This CDR3 reads CASSLAVGQREGYEQYF. DNA for the CDR3: TGTGCCAGCAGCTTAGCGGTCGGTCAACGGGAGGGCTACGAGCAGTACTTC.

The chain is built from TRBV19 and TRBJ2-3; D gene uncertain. The CDR3 runs to 11 residues. Germline V gene lookup returns CDR1 LNHDA and CDR2 SQIVND (reference sequence). V was trimmed by 3 bases and J by 7 bases, leaving 5 bases between them. CDR3 protein: CASSIQNTQYF. As DNA, the CDR3 is TGTGCCAGTAGTATCCAAAATACGCAGTATTTT.

This clone was detected once. This rearrangement joins TRBV7-9 to TRBJ2-4; D is tentatively TRBD1 or TRBD2 (5 bases each). The germline V gene has CDR1 SEHNR and CDR2 FQNEAQ (reference sequence). CDR3 length: 12 amino acids. Trimming shortened V by 1 base and J by 8 bases, and 6 bases separated the two germline ends. The CDR3 nucleotides read TGTGCCAGCAGCTTAGTGGGGGACATTCAGTACTTC. Its protein is CASSLVGDIQYF.

Turning to this clone: Different DNA sequences within this sample yield the same CDR3. CDR3 nucleotide sequence: TGTGCCAGCAGCTTAGCTACAGGGCTCAACACTGAAGCTTTCTTT. Translation gives CASSLATGLNTEAFF. The V gene is TRBV7-2, the J gene TRBJ1-1; a possible D gene is TRBD1 (6 bases). This CDR3 comprises 15 residues. Trimming shortened V by 0 bases and J by 2 bases, and 10 bases separated the two germline ends. CDR1 is SGHTA, CDR2 FQGNSA, per germline.

The chain combines TRBV18 with TRBJ2-6; D is unclear. Germline-derived CDR1 and CDR2 are KGHSH and LQKENI. Trimming cost V 6 bases and J 0 bases, with 15 bases left between them. The CDR3 is 17 residues long. CDR3 DNA sequence: TGTGCCAGCTCGTTCCAGGTGGCAGGCTCTGGGGCCAACGTCCTGACTTTC. Protein product: CASSFQVAGSGANVLTF.

This chain uses TRBV5-1 with TRBJ1-2; D perhaps matches TRBD1 (5 bases). The germline CDR1 and CDR2 sequences are SGHRS and YFSETQ. The CDR3 spans 15 residues. The V end was cut by 4 bases, the J end by 4 bases, with 17 bases between. The CDR3 is CASSANAGDGYGYTF. CDR3 bases: TGCGCCAGCAGCGCCAACGCGGGGGATGGCTATGGCTACACCTTC.

The V gene is TRBV5-4, the J gene TRBJ2-2; 10 bases align to TRBD1. Germline V CDR1 and CDR2: SGHNT, YYREEE (reference sequence). V lost 1 base and J lost 5; bases outside the gene matches: 11. CDR3 length: 18 amino acids. CDR3 sequence reads: CASSLRQGAQGRTGELFF. The CDR3 bases are TGTGCCAGCAGCTTGCGACAGGGGGCGCAGGGACGAACCGGGGAGCTGTTTTTT.

The chain is built from TRBV18 and TRBJ2-1; TRBD1 might be the D (5 bases). This CDR3 is 15 amino acids long. In germline, CDR1 is KGHSH, CDR2 LQKENI. The V end lost 3 bases, the J end lost 0 bases, and 9 bases lay between the germline ends. The CDR3 DNA follows: TGTGCCAGCTCACCGCAGGGTAGCTCCTACAATGAGCAGTTCTTC. Protein: CASSPQGSSYNEQFF.

This clone occurred once. The chain links TRBV6-6 to TRBJ1-5; TRBD1 aligns across 7 bases. CDR1 and CDR2 from the germline V gene are MNHNY and SVGAGI (reference sequence). Losses at the gene ends were 4 bases for V and 3 bases for J; bases not matched to a gene: 6. This CDR3 is 15 amino acids long. The CDR3: CASSSTQGPNQPQHF. CDR3 sequence (DNA): TGTGCCAGCAGTTCCACACAGGGGCCCAATCAGCCCCAGCATTTT.

This clone is a singleton in its sample. CDR3 loop: CASSRTPGQAYEQYF. The DNA of the CDR3 is TGCGCCAGCAGCCGAACTCCGGGACAGGCCTACGAGCAGTACTTC. The chain couples TRBV4-1 to TRBJ2-7; TRBD1 matches 8 bases. Losses at the gene ends were 4 bases for V and 2 bases for J; bases not matched to a gene: 7. The CDR3 is made up of 15 amino acids. CDR1 and CDR2 (germline): MGHRA, YSYEKL.

Comment on this clone: Other DNA sequences within the sample encode an identical CDR3. V and J are TRBV29-1 and TRBJ1-2; D perhaps matches TRBD1 (5 bases). Germline V gene sequence: CDR1 SQVTM, CDR2 ANQGSEA. V was trimmed by 2 bases and J by 4 bases, leaving 11 bases between them. The CDR3 has 13 residues. CDR3 region: CSVEPGRGYGYTF. CDR3 in DNA: TGCAGCGTTGAACCGGGACGGGGCTATGGCTACACCTTC. The whole variable domain, remainder taken from reference TRBV29-1 and TRBJ1-2, is SAVISQKPSRDICQRGTSLTIQCQVDSQVTMMFWYRQQPGQSLTLIATANQGSEATYESGFVIDKFPISRPNLTFSTLTVSNMSPEDSSIYLCSVEPGRGYGYTFGSGTRLTVV.